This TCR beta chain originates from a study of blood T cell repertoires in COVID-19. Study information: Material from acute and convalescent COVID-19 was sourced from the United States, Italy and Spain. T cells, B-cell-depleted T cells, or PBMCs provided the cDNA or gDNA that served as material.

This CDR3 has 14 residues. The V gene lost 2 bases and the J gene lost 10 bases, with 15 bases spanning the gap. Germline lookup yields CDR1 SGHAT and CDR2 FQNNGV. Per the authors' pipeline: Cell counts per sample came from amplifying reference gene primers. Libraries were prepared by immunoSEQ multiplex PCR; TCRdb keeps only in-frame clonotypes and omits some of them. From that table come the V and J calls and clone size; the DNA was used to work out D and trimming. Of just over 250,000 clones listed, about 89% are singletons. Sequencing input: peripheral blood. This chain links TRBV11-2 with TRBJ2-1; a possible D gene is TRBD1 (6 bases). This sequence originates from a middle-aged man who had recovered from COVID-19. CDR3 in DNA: TGTGCCAGCAGCTTATGGGGGCCCGTTGGCGAGCAGTTCTTC. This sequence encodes CASSLWGPVGEQFF.